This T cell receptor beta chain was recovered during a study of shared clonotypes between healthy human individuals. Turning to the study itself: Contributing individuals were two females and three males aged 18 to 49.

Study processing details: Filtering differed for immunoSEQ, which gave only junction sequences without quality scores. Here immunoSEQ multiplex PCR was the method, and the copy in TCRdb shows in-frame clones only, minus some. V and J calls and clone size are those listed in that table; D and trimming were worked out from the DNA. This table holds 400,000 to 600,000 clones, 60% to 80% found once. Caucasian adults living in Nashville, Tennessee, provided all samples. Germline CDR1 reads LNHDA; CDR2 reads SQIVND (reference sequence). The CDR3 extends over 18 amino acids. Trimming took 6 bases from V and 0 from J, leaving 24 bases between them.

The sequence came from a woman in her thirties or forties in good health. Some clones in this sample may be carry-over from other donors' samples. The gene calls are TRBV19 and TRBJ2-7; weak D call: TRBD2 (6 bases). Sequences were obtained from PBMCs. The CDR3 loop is CASSLVYGGTGSSYEQYF. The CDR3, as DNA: TGTGCCAGTAGCCTTGTATATGGAGGGACCGGGAGCTCCTACGAGCAGTACTTC.